The 22 T cell receptor beta chains below come from one sample, sequenced in a study of OX40 agonist ivuxolimab in advanced cancers. Some clones are missing from TCRdb's copy, which holds only in-frame ones; the method was immunoSEQ multiplex PCR. The sample consists of 60,000 or so clones, about 84% of them appearing once. The material was CD4+ or CD8+ T cells sorted from blood, obtained in a trial of the OX40 agonist ivuxolimab. The receptors here all came from an adult with an advanced solid tumor such as melanoma, head and neck, liver or kidney cancer.

The chain links TRBV30 to TRBJ1-1; perhaps TRBD1 as D (5 bases). CDR3 length: 13 residues. The germline V gene encodes CDR1 GTSNPN and CDR2 SVGIG (reference sequence). V was cut by 6 bases and J by 1 base, with 12 bases left in between. CDR3 DNA sequence: TGTGCCTGCCAGACAGTGTCGAACACTGAAGCTTTCTTT. Its protein is CACQTVSNTEAFF.

The V and J genes are TRBV13 and TRBJ2-7; no reliable D call. V lost 5 bases, J lost 1 base, and 9 bases lay in between. CDR3 length: 13 residues. Germline lookup yields CDR1 PRHDT and CDR2 FYEKMQ (reference sequence). The CDR3 DNA follows: TGTGCCAGCAGCCCTAGATTATCCTACGAGCAGTACTTC. It yields the protein CASSPRLSYEQYF.

The chain couples TRBV11-2 to TRBJ2-7; tentatively, D is TRBD2 (5 bases). This CDR3 has 15 residues. With 5 bases removed from V and 0 bases from J, the gap between germline ends came to 14 bases. From germline, CDR1 is SGHAT and CDR2 FQNNGV. For the CDR3, the DNA is TGTGCCAGCAGCCCCCGGCGGGTACCCTCCTACGAGCAGTACTTC. This gives the protein CASSPRRVPSYEQYF.

The chain has TRBV18 and TRBJ1-5; D is ambiguous. The CDR3 consists of 14 residues. Looked up from germline, CDR1 is KGHSH and CDR2 is LQKENI. V dropped 3 bases and J dropped 0 bases, with 6 bases sitting between them. As DNA, the CDR3 is TGTGCCAGCTCACCCTGGGATAGCAATCAGCCCCAGCATTTT. Translation gives CASSPWDSNQPQHF.

The chain combines TRBV11-1 with TRBJ1-1, with TRBD1 as a possible D gene (5 bases). CDR1 is SGHAT and CDR2 is FQDESV in the germline V gene (reference sequence). V shed 5 bases and J shed 1 base, with 11 bases lying between them. The CDR3 runs 14 residues. The CDR3 reads CASSPRRGNTEAFF. CDR3 DNA sequence: TGTGCCAGCAGCCCCAGGAGGGGGAACACTGAAGCTTTCTTT.

The rearrangement uses TRBV6-5 and TRBJ2-7; a possible D gene is TRBD1 (6 bases). The CDR3 runs to 14 residues. Trimming left V 6 bases short and J 5 bases short, with 17 bases between. Germline CDR1 MNHEY, CDR2 SVGAGI. In nucleotides, the CDR3 is TGTGCCAGCAGGCGACAGGTCCGGAGTCACGAGCAGTACTTC. Translating it yields CASRRQVRSHEQYF.

V gene TRBV19 combines with J gene TRBJ2-3, with 8 bases fitting TRBD2. The CDR3 runs 14 residues. Germline V gene sequence: CDR1 LNHDA, CDR2 SQIVND (reference sequence). Trimming at V came to 5 bases and at J to 3 bases, leaving 4 bases not matched to a gene. Here the CDR3 DNA reads TGTGCCAGTAGTCTGGGACTAGAGACAGATACGCAGTATTTT. Its protein product is CASSLGLETDTQYF. The variable domain in full, completed from reference TRBV19 and TRBJ2-3, reads DGGITQSPKYLFRKEGQNVTLSCEQNLNHDAMYWYRQDPGQGLRLIYYSQIVNDFQKGDIAEGYSVSREKKESFPLTVTSAQKNPTAFYLCASSLGLETDTQYFGPGTRLTVL.

The chain employs TRBV9 and TRBJ2-7, with 10 bases matching TRBD2. Germline loops: CDR1 SGDLS, CDR2 YYNGEE. Germline trimming cut 3 bases from V and 5 bases from J; bases unmatched to any gene: 8. The CDR3 spans 15 residues. CDR3 sequence: CASSASGTSVNEQYF. The DNA of the CDR3 is TGTGCCAGCAGCGCCTCCGGGACTAGCGTAAACGAGCAGTACTTC.

The CDR3 DNA follows: TGTGCCAGCAGCTCGACTGGGGTCTGGTGGACCCAGTACTTC. It encodes CASSSTGVWWTQYF. The rearrangement links TRBV7-2 to TRBJ2-5; D call uncertain. CDR3 length equals 14 residues. The germline V and J ends were trimmed by 4 bases and 7 bases, with 16 bases remaining between them. Germline V gene sequence: CDR1 SGHTA, CDR2 FQGNSA.

V usage is TRBV14 and J usage is TRBJ1-2; D ambiguous. This CDR3 has 11 amino acids. Germline values: CDR1 SGHDN, CDR2 FVKESK. The germline V and J ends were trimmed by 4 bases and 8 bases, with 8 bases remaining between them. This chain's CDR3 is CASSPVGGYTF. The CDR3 nucleotides are TGTGCCAGCAGCCCGGTGGGCGGCTACACCTTC.

The chain recombines TRBV5-6 with TRBJ1-2; TRBD1 matches at 7 bases. The CDR3 has 13 amino acids. J was trimmed by 5 bases and V by 4 bases; bases with no gene match: 5. From germline, CDR1 is SGHDT and CDR2 YYEEEE. The CDR3 region is CASSQGTAYGYTF. CDR3 nucleotides: TGTGCCAGCAGCCAGGGGACAGCGTATGGCTACACCTTC. Filled out from reference TRBV5-6 and TRBJ1-2, the complete variable domain reads DAGVTQSPTHLIKTRGQQVTLRCSPKSGHDTVSWYQQALGQGPQFIFQYYEEEERQRGNFPDRFSGHQFPNYSSELNVNALLLGDSALYLCASSQGTAYGYTFGSGTRLTVV.

Here the CDR3 reads CASSPSDSLLSKLFF. For the CDR3, the DNA is TGTGCCAGCTCACCCTCGGACAGCCTTCTTAGCAAACTGTTTTTT. This chain connects TRBV18 to TRBJ1-4, with TRBD1 as a possible D gene (6 bases). In germline, CDR1 is KGHSH, CDR2 LQKENI. V was cut by 3 bases and J by 11 bases, with 19 bases left in between. The length of the CDR3 is 15 residues.

This clone was found a few times. The chain links TRBV6-4 to TRBJ1-1, with D uncertain. The CDR3 runs 13 residues. The germline CDR1 and CDR2 sequences are MRHNA and SNTAGT. V lost 7 bases and J 4 bases, leaving 13 bases between the germline ends. The DNA of the CDR3 is TGTGCCAGCACCCGAGTTGTCGGCACTGAAGCTTTCTTT. Protein product: CASTRVVGTEAFF.

This sequence joins TRBV2 and TRBJ2-3, with a weak D call TRBD1 (6 bases). The CDR3 loop spans 15 amino acids. Germline values: CDR1 SNHLY, CDR2 FYNNEI. Trimming stripped 7 bases from V and 3 bases from J, with 17 bases between. The CDR3 reads CASKKVGAETDTQYF. The CDR3 DNA sequence: TGTGCCAGCAAGAAGGTGGGGGCCGAAACAGATACGCAGTATTTT.

V usage is TRBV7-2 and J usage is TRBJ2-3, with 7 bases matching TRBD2. The V gene end was trimmed by 5 bases and the J gene end by 5 bases; junction bases not matched to a gene: 7. The CDR3 runs to 14 residues. Germline assignment: CDR1 SGHTA and CDR2 FQGNSA. CDR3 loop: CASSRDYTGDTQYF. DNA for the CDR3: TGTGCCAGCAGCCGGGACTACACCGGAGATACGCAGTATTTT.

This chain uses TRBV5-1 with TRBJ2-2, with D hard to call. CDR1 is SGHRS and CDR2 is YFSETQ in the germline V gene. Trimming removed 0 bases at V and 2 bases at J, with 5 bases between. CDR3 length equals 14 residues. Here the CDR3 reads CASSLGANTGELFF. CDR3 in DNA: TGCGCCAGCAGCTTGGGGGCCAACACCGGGGAGCTGTTTTTT.

The V gene is TRBV6-1, the J gene TRBJ2-1, with 8 positions matching TRBD1. V was pared by 1 base and J by 10 bases, with 3 bases of the junction left unmatched. The CDR3 length is 13 residues. The germline gives CDR1 MNHNS, CDR2 SASEGT. CDR3 in amino acids: CASSEVDRGEQFF. CDR3 bases: TGTGCCAGCAGTGAAGTCGACAGGGGAGAGCAGTTCTTC.

V gene TRBV19 combines with J gene TRBJ2-1; 8 nucleotides agree with TRBD1. Looked up from germline, CDR1 is LNHDA and CDR2 is SQIVND (reference sequence). Losses at the gene ends were 6 bases for V and 5 bases for J; bases not matched to a gene: 9. The CDR3 is 15 amino acids. The CDR3 region is CASSTGQGRHNEQFF. DNA of the CDR3: TGTGCCAGTAGCACCGGACAGGGAAGGCACAATGAGCAGTTCTTC.

The chain carries TRBV7-2 and TRBJ1-1; the D is unclear. The CDR3 contains 13 residues. The ends were cut back, 3 bases at V and 0 bases at J, with 5 bases in the middle. Germline V gene sequence: CDR1 SGHTA, CDR2 FQGNSA. The CDR3 loop reads CASSFQMNTEAFF. CDR3 sequence (DNA): TGTGCCAGCAGCTTCCAGATGAACACTGAAGCTTTCTTT. The full variable domain, its missing parts supplied by reference TRBV7-2 and TRBJ1-1, is GAGVSQSPSNKVTEKGKDVELRCDPISGHTALYWYRQSLGQGLEFLIYFQGNSAPDKSGLPSDRFSAERTGGSVSTLTIQRTQQEDSAVYLCASSFQMNTEAFFGQGTRLTVV.

This clone was counted a few times. V and J are TRBV12-5 and TRBJ2-1; D is perhaps TRBD1 (10 bases). V lost 5 bases to trimming and J lost 6 bases, with 35 bases between them. Germline V gene lookup returns CDR1 LGHNT and CDR2 FRNRAP. The CDR3 is made up of 21 amino acids. CDR3 amino acids: CASGPHLGQGGLAGYFNEQFF. The CDR3 coding sequence is TGTGCTAGTGGTCCCCACCTAGGACAGGGGGGGCTAGCGGGGTATTTCAATGAGCAGTTCTTC.

V usage is TRBV19 and J usage is TRBJ2-1, with D hard to call. The germline V gene encodes CDR1 LNHDA and CDR2 SQIVND (reference sequence). Trimming pared 3 bases from V and 4 bases from J, leaving 13 bases between. This CDR3 is 15 amino acids long. The CDR3 here is CASSIKGRVYNEQFF. CDR3 nucleotides: TGTGCCAGTAGTATTAAGGGAAGGGTTTACAATGAGCAGTTCTTC.

This sequence joins TRBV7-9 and TRBJ1-2, with TRBD1 matching 8 bases. J gave up 4 bases and V 5 bases, and 12 bases lay outside the gene matches. This CDR3 spans 16 amino acids. Germline CDR1 and CDR2: SEHNR and FQNEAQ (reference sequence). The CDR3 is CASSASLQGDFYGYTF. CDR3 coding DNA: TGTGCCAGCAGCGCGTCCCTACAGGGGGATTTCTATGGCTACACCTTC.